A selection of T cell receptor beta chains follows, all from one sample in a study of shared clonotypes between healthy human individuals. The table came from immunoSEQ multiplex PCR; TCRdb's copy has only in-frame clones and leaves some out. The table shows about 470,000 clones, with about four fifths occurring only once. Sample: PBMCs. These receptors were obtained from a woman in her thirties or forties in good health. Some clones in this sample may be carry-over from other donors' samples. Both conserved end residues are part of each CDR3. D genes are given only for firm matches. Not every row has a clone size; where given, it reads once, few, many or a size class.

D	J	V	length	size	DNA	CDR3
-	TRBJ2-1	TRBV28	14	-	TGTGCCAGTAAACCGGGACAACTATACAATGAGCAGTTCTTC	CASKPGQLYNEQFF
-	TRBJ2-5	TRBV11-2	13	-	TGTGCCAGCAGCTTACAGGCCTGGGGGACCCAGTACTTC	CASSLQAWGTQYF
-	TRBJ1-6	TRBV10-2	17	-	TGCGCCAGCAGTGAGTTGTTGGGAAGCTCCTATAATTCACCCCTCCACTTT	CASSELLGSSYNSPLHF
TRBD1	TRBJ1-1	TRBV5-6	13	once	TGTGCCAGCGGCTCCGGGACAGGCACTGAAGCTTTCTTT	CASGSGTGTEAFF
-	TRBJ1-5	TRBV4-3	21	once	TGCGCCAGCAGCCAAAACCTCCGACCAAGCCCGGACATCTATAGCAATCAGCCCCAGCATTTT	CASSQNLRPSPDIYSNQPQHF
TRBD1	TRBJ2-5	TRBV10-3	16	-	TGTGCCATCAGTGAGACGGGGGACAGGGTAGGAGAGACCCAGTACTTC	CAISETGDRVGETQYF
-	TRBJ2-2	TRBV18	13	-	TGTGCCAGCTCAGGGGCGAGCACCGGGGAGCTGTTTTTT	CASSGASTGELFF
-	TRBJ1-2	TRBV28	14	-	TGTGCCAGCAGTTACCCGGGTCAAAACTATGGCTACACCTTC	CASSYPGQNYGYTF
-	TRBJ2-1	TRBV2	15	-	TGTGCCAGCAGTGAACGGGGGGCTTACAGTAATGAGCAGTTCTTC	CASSERGAYSNEQFF
-	TRBJ2-7	TRBV5-1	15	-	TGCGCCAGCAGCCACAATCAGGGCATATTGGACGAGCAGTACTTC	CASSHNQGILDEQYF
-	TRBJ1-1	TRBV6-5	14	-	TGTGCCAGCAGTTACTCAAGAATGAACACTGAAGCTTTCTTT	CASSYSRMNTEAFF
-	TRBJ2-7	TRBV11-2	10	-	TGTGCCAGCGGCCTCTACGAGCAGTACTTC	CASGLYEQYF
-	TRBJ1-3	TRBV7-2	16	-	TGTGCCAGCAGCCTGGTGTTGCAACCCTCTGGAAACACCATATATTTT	CASSLVLQPSGNTIYF
-	TRBJ2-7	TRBV18	14	-	TGTGCCAGCTCACCACCAGGCCCCTCATACGAGCAGTACTTC	CASSPPGPSYEQYF
-	TRBJ2-7	TRBV7-2	15	once	TGTGCCAGCAGCTTAGTGGGGGCCCCCTCCTACGAGCAGTACTTC	CASSLVGAPSYEQYF
-	TRBJ2-3	TRBV27	14	once	TGTGCCAGCAGTTTAGGGGTATCCACAGATACGCAGTATTTT	CASSLGVSTDTQYF
-	TRBJ2-1	TRBV4-1	15	-	TGCGCCAGCAGCCAAGGTTCCGGGGTAAACAATGAGCAGTTCTTC	CASSQGSGVNNEQFF
TRBD1	TRBJ1-5	TRBV28	14	-	TGTGCTTGCCAACAGGGGGGGTCGCGTCAGCCCCAGCATTTT	CACQQGGSRQPQHF
-	TRBJ2-7	TRBV11-2	15	-	TGTGCCAGCAGCTTAGATGGGGCTAGGACCTACGAGCAGTACTTC	CASSLDGARTYEQYF
TRBD2	TRBJ2-1	TRBV11-2	15	-	TGTGCCAGCAACAAGGGACTAGCGGGAGGAAATGAGCAGTTCTTC	CASNKGLAGGNEQFF
-	TRBJ1-4	TRBV5-1	15	-	TGCGCCAGCAGCTTGGGGGGTGATATAGCTGAAAAACTGTTTTTT	CASSLGGDIAEKLFF
TRBD2	TRBJ2-3	TRBV27	17	-	TGTGCCAGCAGTTTCCAGCGGGAGCGGTTTAACACAGATACGCAGTATTTT	CASSFQRERFNTDTQYF
-	TRBJ1-5	TRBV6-6	16	-	TGTGCCAGCAGTTACGACGGGGGGGGTACTTATCAGCCCCAGCATTTT	CASSYDGGGTYQPQHF
-	TRBJ2-7	TRBV7-2	15	-	TGTGCCAGCAGCCCCGGACGGCGGTCTACCCCCGAGCAGTACTTC	CASSPGRRSTPEQYF
-	TRBJ2-3	TRBV4-1	17	few	TGCGCCAGCAGCCCTACCTTGGGGGGCCGCGGGGCAGATACGCAGTATTTT	CASSPTLGGRGADTQYF
-	TRBJ2-5	TRBV7-9	15	once	TGTGCCAGCAGTCCCCGGCGGTCCGTCCAAGAGACCCAGTACTTC	CASSPRRSVQETQYF
TRBD1	TRBJ2-7	TRBV30	14	-	TGTGCCTGGAATCCCCCGACAGGGGGCTACGAGCAGTACTTC	CAWNPPTGGYEQYF